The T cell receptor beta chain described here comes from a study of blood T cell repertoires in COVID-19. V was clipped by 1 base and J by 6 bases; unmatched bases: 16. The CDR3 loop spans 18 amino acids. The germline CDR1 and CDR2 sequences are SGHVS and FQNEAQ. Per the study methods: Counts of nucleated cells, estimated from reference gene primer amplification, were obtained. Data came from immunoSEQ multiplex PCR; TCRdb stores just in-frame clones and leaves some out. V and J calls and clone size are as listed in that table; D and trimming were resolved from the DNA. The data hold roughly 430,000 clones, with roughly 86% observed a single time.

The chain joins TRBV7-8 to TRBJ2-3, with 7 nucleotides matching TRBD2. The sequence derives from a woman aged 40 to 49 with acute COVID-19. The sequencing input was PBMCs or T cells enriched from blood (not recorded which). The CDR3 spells CASSLGPLIERGSDTQYF. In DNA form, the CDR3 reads TGTGCCAGCAGCTTAGGACCTTTGATAGAGCGGGGAAGTGATACGCAGTATTTT.